These 21 T cell receptor beta chains were all obtained from the same sample, sequenced in a study of T cell changes during pregnancy in multiple sclerosis. The protocol was immunoSEQ multiplex PCR, while the TCRdb copy is restricted to in-frame clones and leaves out a portion. The table lists some 90,000 clones, more than 90% of them singletons. The sample was peripheral blood, taken in the first trimester of pregnancy. Receptors were obtained from a female donor with multiple sclerosis, enrolled in a pregnancy study.

The chain joins TRBV7-3 to TRBJ2-1; 7 bases are a match to TRBD2. Germline loops: CDR1 SGHTA, CDR2 FQGTGA. V was pared by 4 bases and J by 1 base, with 10 bases of the junction left unmatched. This CDR3 region has 17 residues. The CDR3 here is CASSSSESGTSYNEQFF. In DNA, the CDR3 is TGTGCCAGCAGCTCCTCAGAAAGCGGGACTTCCTACAATGAGCAGTTCTTC.

Only one count was recorded for this clone. This chain links TRBV27 with TRBJ1-2, with TRBD1 matching over 8 bases. The CDR3 totals 15 residues. V trimming: 3 bases; J trimming: 6 bases; junction bases outside the gene matches: 9. Germline loops: CDR1 MNHEY, CDR2 SMNVEV (reference sequence). CDR3: CASSLSGGDGNGYTF. Here the CDR3 DNA reads TGTGCCAGCAGTTTGTCAGGGGGCGATGGGAATGGCTACACCTTC.

The V and J genes are TRBV27 and TRBJ2-7; the match to TRBD2 covers 13 bases. This CDR3 has 14 amino acids. Looked up from germline, CDR1 is MNHEY and CDR2 is SMNVEV (reference sequence). The J segment lost 5 bases and the V segment lost 6 bases, leaving 4 bases of the junction unmatched. In DNA form, the CDR3 reads TGTGCCAGCAGCACCGGGACTAGCGGGAACGAGCAGTACTTC. Translation: CASSTGTSGNEQYF.

This clone has only one observation. The gene calls are TRBV5-8 and TRBJ1-4, with 11 bases aligning to TRBD1. This CDR3 contains 16 residues. Trimming removed 4 bases from V and 7 bases from J; junction bases left unmatched: 9. CDR1 SGHTS and CDR2 YDEGEE come from the germline V gene. The CDR3 nucleotides are TGTGCCAGCAGCACCGGACAGGGGGCGTACGGTGAAAAACTGTTTTTT. Protein product: CASSTGQGAYGEKLFF.

The V and J genes are TRBV2 and TRBJ2-7; D uncertain. Germline V lookup: CDR1 SNHLY, CDR2 FYNNEI. The CDR3 covers 13 residues. V was shortened by 10 bases and J by 5 bases, with 18 bases between the two germline ends. The chain's CDR3 is CATSSDTLNEQYF. The CDR3 DNA sequence: TGTGCCACCTCAAGCGATACCCTAAACGAGCAGTACTTC. The variable domain in full, completed from reference TRBV2 and TRBJ2-7, reads EPEVTQTPSHQVTQMGQEVILRCVPISNHLYFYWYRQILGQKVEFLVSFYNNEISEKSEIFDDQFSVERPDGSNFTLKIRSTKLEDSAMYFCATSSDTLNEQYFGPGTRLTVT.

The chain has TRBV5-4 and TRBJ2-2, with 9 nucleotides matching TRBD2. J lost 7 bases, V lost 0 bases, and 1 base had no gene match. This CDR3 is 14 amino acids long. The germline gives CDR1 SGHNT, CDR2 YYREEE (reference sequence). This CDR3 reads CASSLELAGGELFF. DNA for the CDR3: TGTGCCAGCAGCTTGGAACTAGCGGGCGGGGAGCTGTTTTTT.

V usage is TRBV27 and J usage is TRBJ1-4, with D possibly matching TRBD1 (5 bases). The V gene's germline CDR1 is MNHEY and CDR2 SMNVEV (reference sequence). CDR3 length: 14 residues. The germline V and J ends were trimmed by 2 bases and 7 bases, with 11 bases remaining between them. The CDR3 nucleotides read TGTGCCAGCAGTTTACAGGGATTGGGTGAAAAACTGTTTTTT. It is translated as CASSLQGLGEKLFF. Using reference TRBV27 and TRBJ1-4 for the parts outside the CDR3, the full variable domain is EAQVTQNPRYLITVTGKKLTVTCSQNMNHEYMSWYRQDPGLGLRQIYYSMNVEVTDKGDVPEGYKVSRKEKRNFPLILESPSPNQTSLYFCASSLQGLGEKLFFGSGTQLSVL.

This clone has only one observation. This chain connects TRBV30 to TRBJ1-5; D not resolved. This CDR3 comprises 13 residues. The V and J ends lost 2 bases and 4 bases respectively, with 9 bases between them. Per the germline V gene, CDR1 is GTSNPN and CDR2 is SVGIG (reference sequence). The CDR3 region has the DNA TGTGCCTGGAGTTATGATGAGAATCAGCCCCAGCATTTT. Protein: CAWSYDENQPQHF.

V gene TRBV2 combines with J gene TRBJ2-3, with 9 bases fitting TRBD2. Germline CDR1 SNHLY, CDR2 FYNNEI. The CDR3 is 16 amino acids. V was pared by 4 bases and J by 3 bases, with 8 bases of the junction left unmatched. This CDR3 is CASSAAGGISTDTQYF. DNA of the CDR3: TGTGCCAGCAGTGCTGCGGGAGGGATTTCGACAGATACGCAGTATTTT.

The chain is built from TRBV29-1 and TRBJ1-2; 12 bases fit TRBD1. The V segment lost 5 bases and the J segment 2 bases; nucleotides outside the gene matches: 15. CDR1 is SQVTM and CDR2 is ANQGSEA in the germline V gene. This CDR3 has 18 residues. The CDR3 sequence is CSVTGTGGQGASNYGYTF. Written as DNA, the CDR3 is TGCAGCGTTACCGGGACCGGGGGACAGGGGGCTTCCAACTATGGCTACACCTTC.

The chain links TRBV7-3 to TRBJ2-3, with 7 bases aligning to TRBD2. Trimming cost V 8 bases and J 1 base; bases outside gene matches: 6. Per germline, CDR1 SGHTA and CDR2 FQGTGA. The CDR3 runs 14 residues. The CDR3 nucleotides are TGTGCCAGCGGGGGAGCGGGGCGCACAGATACGCAGTATTTT. Residues: CASGGAGRTDTQYF.

The chain links TRBV6-1 to TRBJ1-1; TRBD1 agrees at 10 bases. Germline loops: CDR1 MNHNS, CDR2 SASEGT. V lost 5 bases, J lost 13 bases, and 10 bases stayed unmatched. There are 13 residues in the CDR3. The CDR3 sequence is CASSPRQGARGFF. The DNA of the CDR3 is TGTGCCAGCAGTCCCCGACAGGGGGCGAGAGGTTTCTTT.

This clone was seen once. The V and J genes are TRBV5-6 and TRBJ2-6, with a tentative D call TRBD2 (7 bases). Germline V CDR1 and CDR2: SGHDT, YYEEEE. The CDR3 contains 18 residues. The V end was cut by 1 base, the J end by 0 bases, with 14 bases between. This CDR3 is CASSLFGRGASGANVLTF. As DNA, the CDR3 is TGTGCCAGCAGCTTGTTCGGACGGGGGGCCTCTGGGGCCAACGTCCTGACTTTC.

Details on this clone: Sequence at one end of the junction differs from germline and may be a read error. The chain carries TRBV11-2 and TRBJ2-1; tentatively, D is TRBD1 (5 bases). CDR1 is SGHAT and CDR2 is FQNNGV in the germline V gene. The CDR3 contains 14 residues. The CDR3 is CASSLSGFLQTKLF. In DNA form, the CDR3 reads TGTGCCAGCAGCTTATCAGGGTTTTTACAGACAAAACTCTTC.

The chain is built from TRBV5-1 and TRBJ2-3; TRBD2 matches at 10 bases. The CDR3 is made up of 17 amino acids. J gave up 2 bases and V 0 bases, and 6 bases lay outside the gene matches. Germline assignment: CDR1 SGHRS and CDR2 YFSETQ. Here the CDR3 reads CASSLGASGGPTDTQYF. In DNA form, the CDR3 reads TGCGCCAGCAGCTTGGGAGCTAGCGGGGGACCCACAGATACGCAGTATTTT.

This chain links TRBV14 with TRBJ2-7, with D tentatively TRBD1 (6 bases). The germline V and J ends were trimmed by 4 bases and 2 bases, with 12 bases remaining between them. There are 14 residues in the CDR3. Germline V gene sequence: CDR1 SGHDN, CDR2 FVKESK. CDR3 sequence: CASSPRGGPYEQYF. Here the CDR3 DNA reads TGTGCCAGCAGCCCTAGAGGGGGACCCTACGAGCAGTACTTC.

This clone was seen more than once but under ten times. The chain uses TRBV18 and TRBJ1-2; D gene uncertain. This CDR3 is 12 amino acids long. Trimming stripped 2 bases from V and 12 bases from J, with 13 bases between. In germline, CDR1 is KGHSH, CDR2 LQKENI. The CDR3, as DNA: TGTGCCAGCTCACCAGATCCCGAGGGCCACACCTTC. Translating it yields CASSPDPEGHTF. The full variable domain, rest sourced from reference TRBV18 and TRBJ1-2, is NAGVMQNPRHLVRRRGQEARLRCSPMKGHSHVYWYRQLPEEGLKFMVYLQKENIIDESGMPKERFSAEFPKEGPSILRIQQVVRGDSAAYFCASSPDPEGHTFGSGTRLTVV.

The chain combines TRBV4-3 with TRBJ2-1; perhaps TRBD2 as D (5 bases). CDR1 is LGHNA, CDR2 YSLEER, per germline. Trimming shortened V by 5 bases and J by 0 bases, and 11 bases separated the two germline ends. This CDR3 region has 15 residues. For the CDR3, the DNA is TGCGCCAGCAGCTTGAGCGGTACCTCCTACAATGAGCAGTTCTTC. This codes for CASSLSGTSYNEQFF.

The chain combines TRBV5-1 with TRBJ2-5, with 10 bases aligning to TRBD2. The end of the DNA fits TRBJ2-7 better, so the J call may be wrong. Germline CDR1 is SGHRS and CDR2 is YFSETQ. This CDR3 region has 15 residues. This CDR3 is CASSLGMGLALEQYF. The CDR3 DNA reads as TGCGCCAGCAGCTTGGGAATGGGACTAGCGCTCGAGCAGTACTTC.

This chain links TRBV9 with TRBJ1-1; D gene ambiguous. CDR1 is SGDLS, CDR2 YYNGEE, per germline. The V and J ends lost 0 bases and 1 base respectively, with 19 bases between them. CDR3 size: 18 residues. CDR3 sequence: CASSVDPSGAVGNTEAFF. The CDR3 DNA is TGTGCCAGCAGCGTAGACCCCTCCGGCGCGGTGGGGAACACTGAAGCTTTCTTT. Looking up the rest from reference TRBV9 and TRBJ1-1 gives the full variable domain: DSGVTQTPKHLITATGQRVTLRCSPRSGDLSVYWYQQSLDQGLQFLIQYYNGEERAKGNILERFSAQQFPDLHSELNLSSLELGDSALYFCASSVDPSGAVGNTEAFFGQGTRLTVV.

The chain links TRBV4-1 to TRBJ2-7, with TRBD1 matching over 10 bases. The germline V gene has CDR1 MGHRA and CDR2 YSYEKL. CDR3 length: 17 amino acids. The V segment lost 0 bases and the J segment 6 bases; nucleotides outside the gene matches: 11. The CDR3 is CASSQDPPGQGLFEQYF. CDR3 DNA sequence: TGCGCCAGCAGCCAAGATCCCCCGGGACAGGGGCTGTTCGAGCAGTACTTC.